This TCR beta chain was observed in a study of cytomegalovirus exposure and HLA in healthy donors. As regards this clone: Antigen: not known.

Study conclusions and caveats: A later analysis reportedly identified an Asian-associated ancestry cluster as carrying fewer N-insertions than the approximately 640-donor mean.

PCR was performed using 60 Vbeta and 13 Jbeta primers. Measured with immunoSEQ multiplex PCR; TCRdb has only the in-frame clones, and not every one. The profile covers about 150,000 clones, with about 85% appearing a single time and over 2.5% taken by the ten largest. Germline V gives CDR1 SGHNT, CDR2 YENEEA. This CDR3 is 12 amino acids long. V shed 5 bases and J shed 6 bases, with 10 bases lying between them. This TCR came from a man aged 25-40 years in good health and CMV-seropositive. This chain uses TRBV11-3 with TRBJ1-1; possible D gene TRBD1, 6 bases. The sequenced sample consisted of PBMCs. The CDR3 nucleotides read TGTGCCAGCAGCACCCGGACAGCTGAAGCTTTCTTT. Amino acid sequence: CASSTRTAEAFF.